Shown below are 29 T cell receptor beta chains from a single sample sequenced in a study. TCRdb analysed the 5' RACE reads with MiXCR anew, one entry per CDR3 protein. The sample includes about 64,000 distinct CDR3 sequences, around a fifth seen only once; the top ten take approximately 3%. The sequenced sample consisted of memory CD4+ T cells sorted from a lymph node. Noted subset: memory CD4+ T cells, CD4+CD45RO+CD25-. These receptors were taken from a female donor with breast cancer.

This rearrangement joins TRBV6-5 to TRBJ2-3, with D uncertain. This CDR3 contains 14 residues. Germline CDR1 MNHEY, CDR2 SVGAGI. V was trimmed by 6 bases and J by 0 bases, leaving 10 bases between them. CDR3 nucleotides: TGTGCCAGCAGGCTCAGGTTTAGCACAGATACGCAGTATTTT. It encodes CASRLRFSTDTQYF.

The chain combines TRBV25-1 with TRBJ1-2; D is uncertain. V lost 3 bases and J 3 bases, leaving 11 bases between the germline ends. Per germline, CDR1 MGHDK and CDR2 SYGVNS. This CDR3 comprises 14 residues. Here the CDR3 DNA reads TGTGCCAGCAGTGATCCGTGGCAGCACTATGGCTACACCTTC. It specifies CASSDPWQHYGYTF.

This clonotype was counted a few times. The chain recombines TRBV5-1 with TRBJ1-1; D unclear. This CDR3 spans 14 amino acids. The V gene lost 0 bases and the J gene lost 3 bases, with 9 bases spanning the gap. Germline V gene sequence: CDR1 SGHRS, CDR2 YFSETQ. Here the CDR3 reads CASSLAGRDTEAFF. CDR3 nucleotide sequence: TGCGCCAGCAGCTTGGCCGGACGGGACACTGAAGCTTTCTTT.

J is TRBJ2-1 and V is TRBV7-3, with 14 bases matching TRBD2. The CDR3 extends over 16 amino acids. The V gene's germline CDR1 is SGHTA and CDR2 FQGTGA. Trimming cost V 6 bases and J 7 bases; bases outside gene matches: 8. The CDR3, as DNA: TGTGCCAGCAGGTTAGCCGGGACTAGCGGGAGTAATGAGCAGTTCTTC. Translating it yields CASRLAGTSGSNEQFF.

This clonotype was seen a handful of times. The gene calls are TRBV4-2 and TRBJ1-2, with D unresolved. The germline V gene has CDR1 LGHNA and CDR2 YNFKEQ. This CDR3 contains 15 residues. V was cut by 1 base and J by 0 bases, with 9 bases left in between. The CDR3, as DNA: TGTGCCAGCAGCCAAGGTCCGGGTCCTAACTATGGCTACACCTTC. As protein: CASSQGPGPNYGYTF.

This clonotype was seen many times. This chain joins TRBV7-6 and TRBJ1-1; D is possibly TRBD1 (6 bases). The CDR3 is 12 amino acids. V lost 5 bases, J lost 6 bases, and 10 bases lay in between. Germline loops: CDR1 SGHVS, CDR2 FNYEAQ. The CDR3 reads CASSATGSEAFF. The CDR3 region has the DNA TGTGCCAGCAGCGCGACAGGATCTGAAGCTTTCTTT.

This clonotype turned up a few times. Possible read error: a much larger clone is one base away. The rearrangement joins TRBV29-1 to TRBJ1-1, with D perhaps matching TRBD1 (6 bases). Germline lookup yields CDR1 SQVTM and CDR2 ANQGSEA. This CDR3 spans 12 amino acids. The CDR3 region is CSVGGEYTKAFF. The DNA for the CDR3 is TGCAGCGTAGGGGGGGAGTACACTAAAGCTTTCTTT.

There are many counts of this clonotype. Here the CDR3 DNA reads TGCAGCGTTGAAGATTGGAGCAGGGGCGATGAGCAGTTCTTC. It translates to CSVEDWSRGDEQFF. The chain is built from TRBV29-1 and TRBJ2-1; possibly TRBD1 for D (6 bases). The germline V gene encodes CDR1 SQVTM and CDR2 ANQGSEA. The CDR3 spans 14 residues. V shed 0 bases and J shed 8 bases, with 14 bases lying between them.

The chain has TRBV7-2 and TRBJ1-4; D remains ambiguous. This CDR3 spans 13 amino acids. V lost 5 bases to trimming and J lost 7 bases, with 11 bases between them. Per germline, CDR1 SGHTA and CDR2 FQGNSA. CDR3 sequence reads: CASSPGRGEKLFF. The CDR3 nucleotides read TGTGCCAGCAGCCCTGGCCGGGGTGAAAAACTGTTTTTT.

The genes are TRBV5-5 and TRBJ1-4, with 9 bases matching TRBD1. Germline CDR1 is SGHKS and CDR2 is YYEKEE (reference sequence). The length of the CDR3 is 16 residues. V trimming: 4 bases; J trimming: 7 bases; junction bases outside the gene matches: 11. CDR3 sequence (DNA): TGTGCCAGCAGCCGACGACCGGGACAGGGTGGTGAAAAACTGTTTTTT. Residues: CASSRRPGQGGEKLFF.

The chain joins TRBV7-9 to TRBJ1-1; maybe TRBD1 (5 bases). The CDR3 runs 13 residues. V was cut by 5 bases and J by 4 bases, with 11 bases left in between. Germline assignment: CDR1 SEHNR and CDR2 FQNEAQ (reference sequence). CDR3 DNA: TGTGCCAGCAGCACTCAGGGAGGCACTGAAGCTTTCTTT. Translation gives CASSTQGGTEAFF.

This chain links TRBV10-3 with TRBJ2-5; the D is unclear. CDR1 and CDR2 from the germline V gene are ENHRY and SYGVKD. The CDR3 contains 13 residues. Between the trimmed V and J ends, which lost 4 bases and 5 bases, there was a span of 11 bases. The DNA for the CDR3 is TGTGCCATCAGTGGAGGTCAAGGGGAGACCCAGTACTTC. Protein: CAISGGQGETQYF.

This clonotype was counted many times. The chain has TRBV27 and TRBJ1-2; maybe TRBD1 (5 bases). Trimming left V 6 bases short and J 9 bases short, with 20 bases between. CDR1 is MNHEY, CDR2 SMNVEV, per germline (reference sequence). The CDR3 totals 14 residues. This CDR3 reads CASRPRGASWSYTF. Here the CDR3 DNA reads TGTGCCAGCAGACCTAGAGGGGCGTCTTGGAGCTACACCTTC.

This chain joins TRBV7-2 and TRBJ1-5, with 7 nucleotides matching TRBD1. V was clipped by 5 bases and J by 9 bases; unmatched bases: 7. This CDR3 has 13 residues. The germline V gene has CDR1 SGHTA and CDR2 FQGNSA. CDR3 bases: TGTGCCAGCAGCGACTCACAGGGGCGGCCCCAGCATTTT. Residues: CASSDSQGRPQHF.

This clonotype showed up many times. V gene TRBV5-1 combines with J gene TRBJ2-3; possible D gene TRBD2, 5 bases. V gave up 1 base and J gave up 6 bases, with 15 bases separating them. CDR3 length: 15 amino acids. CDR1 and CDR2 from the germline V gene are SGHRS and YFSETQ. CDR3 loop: CASSLSPSPGDTQYF. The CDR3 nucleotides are TGCGCCAGCAGCTTGTCACCCTCACCGGGGGATACGCAGTATTTT.

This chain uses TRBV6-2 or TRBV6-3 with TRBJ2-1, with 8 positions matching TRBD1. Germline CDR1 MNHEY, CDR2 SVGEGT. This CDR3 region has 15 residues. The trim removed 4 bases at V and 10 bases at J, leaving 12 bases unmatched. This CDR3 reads CASSFRGLTKREQFF. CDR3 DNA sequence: TGTGCCAGCAGTTTCAGGGGGCTAACAAAGCGGGAGCAGTTCTTC.

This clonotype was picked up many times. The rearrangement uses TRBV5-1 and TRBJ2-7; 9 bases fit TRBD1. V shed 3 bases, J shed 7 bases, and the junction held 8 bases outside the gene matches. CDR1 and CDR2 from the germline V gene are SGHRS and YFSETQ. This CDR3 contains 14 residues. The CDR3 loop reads CASSSGQGGGEQYF. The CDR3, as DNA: TGCGCCAGCAGCTCGGGACAGGGTGGAGGAGAGCAGTACTTC.

This CDR3 is CASSLAAGGLDEQFF. CDR3 in DNA: TGCGCCAGCAGCTTGGCGGCGGGAGGGCTGGATGAGCAGTTCTTC. The chain combines TRBV5-1 with TRBJ2-1, with 9 bases aligning to TRBD2. Per the germline V gene, CDR1 is SGHRS and CDR2 is YFSETQ. V lost 0 bases to trimming and J lost 8 bases; unmatched junction nucleotides: 6. The CDR3 has 15 amino acids.

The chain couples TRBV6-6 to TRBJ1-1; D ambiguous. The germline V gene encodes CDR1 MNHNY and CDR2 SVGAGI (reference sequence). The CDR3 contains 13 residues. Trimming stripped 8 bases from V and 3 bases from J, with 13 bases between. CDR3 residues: CASLSRPDTEAFF. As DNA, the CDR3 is TGTGCCAGCCTATCCAGGCCCGACACTGAAGCTTTCTTT.

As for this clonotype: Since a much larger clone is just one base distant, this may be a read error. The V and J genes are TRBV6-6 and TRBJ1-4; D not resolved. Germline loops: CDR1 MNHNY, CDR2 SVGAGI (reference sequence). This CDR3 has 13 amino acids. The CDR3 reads CASSYGIYEELFF. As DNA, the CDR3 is TGTGCCAGCAGTTATGGCATATATGAAGAACTGTTTTTT.

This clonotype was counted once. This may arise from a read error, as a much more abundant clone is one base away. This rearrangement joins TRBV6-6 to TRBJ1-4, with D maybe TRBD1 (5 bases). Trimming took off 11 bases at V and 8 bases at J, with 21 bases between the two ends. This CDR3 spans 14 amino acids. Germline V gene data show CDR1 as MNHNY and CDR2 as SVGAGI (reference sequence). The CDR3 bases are TGTGCCTCCAGGTGGGTAGGGGAGAAAGAAAAACTGTTTTTT. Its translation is CASRWVGEKEKLFF.

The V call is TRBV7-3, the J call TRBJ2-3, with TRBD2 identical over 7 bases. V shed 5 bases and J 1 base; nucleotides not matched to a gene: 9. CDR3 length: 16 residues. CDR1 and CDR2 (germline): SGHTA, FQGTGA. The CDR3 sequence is CASSQGLAGGTDTQYF. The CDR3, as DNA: TGTGCCAGCAGCCAAGGGTTGGCGGGGGGCACAGATACGCAGTATTTT.

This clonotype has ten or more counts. The CDR3 DNA reads TGTGCCAGCACCCCAAGCGGGGCAGCAGGGGGGATTTATGGCTACACCTTC. It yields the protein CASTPSGAAGGIYGYTF. The genes are TRBV9 and TRBJ1-2; 7 nucleotides align to TRBD1. In germline, CDR1 is SGDLS, CDR2 YYNGEE. The length of the CDR3 is 17 residues. Trimming removed 6 bases from V and 5 bases from J; junction bases left unmatched: 19.

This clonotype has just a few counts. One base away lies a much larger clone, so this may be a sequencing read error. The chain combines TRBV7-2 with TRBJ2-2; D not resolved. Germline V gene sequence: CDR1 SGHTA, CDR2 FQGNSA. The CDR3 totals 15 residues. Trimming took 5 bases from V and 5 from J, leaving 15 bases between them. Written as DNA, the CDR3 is TGTGCCAGCAGCCGTTGGGCGGAAGGAACCGGGGAGCTGTTTTTT. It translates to CASSRWAEGTGELFF.

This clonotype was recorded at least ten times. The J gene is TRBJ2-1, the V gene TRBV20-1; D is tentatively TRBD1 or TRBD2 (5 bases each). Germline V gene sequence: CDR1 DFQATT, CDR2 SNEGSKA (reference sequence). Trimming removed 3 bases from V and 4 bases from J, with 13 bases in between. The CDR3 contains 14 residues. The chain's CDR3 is CSASAADIYNEQFF. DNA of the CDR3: TGCAGTGCTAGCGCAGCGGACATTTACAATGAGCAGTTCTTC.

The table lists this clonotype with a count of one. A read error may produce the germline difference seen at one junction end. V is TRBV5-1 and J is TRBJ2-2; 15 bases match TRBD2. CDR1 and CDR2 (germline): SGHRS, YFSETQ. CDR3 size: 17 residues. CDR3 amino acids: CASSPGTSGRFTGELLF. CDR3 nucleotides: TGCGCCAGCAGCCCGGGGACTAGCGGGAGGTTCACCGGGGAGCTGCTTTTT.

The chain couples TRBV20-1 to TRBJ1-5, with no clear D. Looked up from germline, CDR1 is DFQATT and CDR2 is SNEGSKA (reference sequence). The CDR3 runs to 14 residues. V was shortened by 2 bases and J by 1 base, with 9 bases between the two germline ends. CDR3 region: CSARSTLSNQPQHF. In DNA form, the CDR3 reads TGCAGTGCTAGATCCACACTGAGCAATCAGCCCCAGCATTTT.

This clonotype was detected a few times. The CDR3 reads CASSAGLISGNTIYF. The CDR3, as DNA: TGCGCCAGCAGCGCAGGGTTGATCTCTGGAAACACCATATATTTT. The rearrangement links TRBV5-1 to TRBJ1-3; a weak D match, TRBD1 (5 bases). The CDR3 is made up of 15 amino acids. V lost 4 bases and J 0 bases, leaving 11 bases between the germline ends. Germline V lookup: CDR1 SGHRS, CDR2 YFSETQ.

The CDR3 nucleotides read TGTGCCAGCAGCTTTCAGTACCAAGAGACCCAGTACTTC. It yields the protein CASSFQYQETQYF. This rearrangement joins TRBV7-2 to TRBJ2-5, with D uncertain. Deletions cut 3 bases from V and 0 bases from J, with 5 bases between. CDR3 size: 13 residues. The germline CDR1 and CDR2 sequences are SGHTA and FQGNSA.